This TCR beta chain is drawn from a study of blood T cell repertoires in COVID-19. In the study overall: Material from acute and convalescent COVID-19 was sourced from the United States, Italy and Spain.

Participants, roughly 18 to 90 years old, spanned under 25 US areas. The germline CDR1 and CDR2 sequences are LGHDT and YNNKEL (reference sequence). Trimming removed 0 bases from V and 3 bases from J; junction bases left unmatched: 6. This CDR3 region has 16 residues. Using immunoSEQ multiplex PCR, the repertoire was profiled, and TCRdb retains in-frame clones only, with some absent. The sample gives approximately 380,000 clones, approximately 89% of which show up once; roughly 0.9% is in the top ten. What was sequenced was PBMCs or T cells enriched from blood (not recorded which). The rearrangement joins TRBV3-1 (or the pseudogene TRBV3-2) to TRBJ2-7, with 9 bases fitting TRBD2. The clonotype originates from a woman between 40 and 55 years old who had been exposed to COVID-19. The DNA for the CDR3 is TGTGCCAGCAGCCAAGAGAGAACTAGCGGGTACTACGAGCAGTACTTC. As protein: CASSQERTSGYYEQYF.